This T cell receptor (beta chain) was recorded in a study of blood T cell repertoires in COVID-19. Study-wide context: Collection of acute and convalescent COVID-19 samples took place in the United States, Italy and Spain.

V was cut by 2 bases and J by 7 bases, with 12 bases left in between. The germline gives CDR1 MNHNS, CDR2 SASEGT. The CDR3 loop spans 14 amino acids. The data were produced by immunoSEQ multiplex PCR, yet TCRdb's version contains in-frame clones alone and is incomplete. The sample shows about 230,000 clones, approximately 80% of them seen only once. The sequence came from a woman aged 50 to 65 with acute or convalescent COVID-19. Sequencing was carried out using peripheral blood. This chain uses TRBV6-1 with TRBJ1-5; D gene unclear. The DNA for the CDR3 is TGTGCCAGCAGTGAAATGGGAGGCGGGCAGCCCCAGCATTTT. Translation gives CASSEMGGGQPQHF.